This entry describes one T cell receptor beta chain. Its antigen is currently unknown. These data are taken from a study of Ad26.COV2.S vaccination and SARS-CoV-2 variants. Overall study findings and caveats: Responses of T cells in total may have been underestimated by the TCR breadth and depth analyses. It was vaccine recipients, not placebo recipients, who had the higher spike-specific TCR breadth.

Per germline, CDR1 LNHDA and CDR2 SQIVND (reference sequence). Deletions cut 2 bases from V and 0 bases from J, with 16 bases between. This CDR3 region has 17 residues. Sequencing used immunoSEQ multiplex PCR; TCRdb keeps in-frame clones, though not all of them. The table includes about 350,000 clones, approximately 90% detected once. Treatment in this sample: around 19 received Ad26.COV2.S at low or high dose, single or two shots; 5 received placebo; per-sample allocation not given. Collection of samples fell on day 63 after the first vaccine or placebo injection. The administered vaccine (an Ad26 vector) expressed Wuhan-strain SARS-CoV-2 spike.

This sequence originates from a person aged 18-65 years who received the Ad26.COV2.S COVID-19 vaccine or a placebo. Sample: peripheral blood, taken in a trial of Ad26.COV2.S vaccine versus placebo. The J gene is TRBJ1-1, the V gene TRBV19; D is ambiguous. CDR3 bases: TGTGCCAGTAGTATAACCTCTTTGGGAAACATGAACACTGAAGCTTTCTTT. Residues: CASSITSLGNMNTEAFF.